This T cell receptor (beta chain) derives from a study of blood T cell repertoires in COVID-19 (TCRdb year 2020). Concerning the study at large: Samples from collaborators originated in the United States, Italy and Spain and spanned both the acute and convalescent phases of COVID-19. Where available, HLA class I and class II types were obtained from metadata supplied by the sample provider rather than from assay-based typing. The samples were drawn from the first 160 participants of the ongoing ImmuneRACE study and from 1,254 subjects provided by 6 global collaborators. Deeply sampled blood TCRbeta repertoires from subjects exposed to, actively infected with, or recovered from COVID-19 were included in the dataset. The prospective study material was composed of cDNA or gDNA derived from T cells, B-cell-depleted T cells, or PBMCs. A de-identified subject ID, COVID-19 status, age in years and sex were almost always included in the sample metadata. A freely available public database, intended as a resource for researchers studying the immune response to SARS-CoV-2, is where the repertoires were released.

In the prospective study, participants were roughly 18 to 95 years old, resided in about two dozen geographic areas of the United States, and were enrolled through a virtual design. Cohort assignment in the prospective study relied on participant-reported clinical history from a screening survey and a study questionnaire. Recovered participants in ImmuneRACE Cohort 3 were defined by two consecutive negative NP/OP PCR tests, clearance by a healthcare professional, or resolution of symptoms. Mobile phlebotomists in the prospective study collected whole blood, serum and a nasopharyngeal or oropharyngeal swab from every participant. Over a roughly two-month period, participants in the prospective study had the option of providing additional blood draws and questionnaires. Prospective study blood samples were shipped either frozen or at room temperature before DNA extraction. TCRbeta CDR3 regions were amplified from genomic DNA by means of the immunoSEQ Assay, a bias-controlled multiplex PCR. In the original analysis: The number of nucleated cells in each sample was estimated by amplification of reference gene primers within the assay. To quantify the absolute abundance of each unique TCRbeta CDR3 rearrangement, sequence reads were collapsed and filtered. For each sample, productive Simpson clonality was calculated as the square root of Simpson's diversity index over productive rearrangements. TCRdb provides this immuneACCESS table in a form limited to in-frame rearrangements. Some clones are lacking; in checked studies, under half of them reflect an unresolved V gene, and why the rest are absent is not known. V and J calls and clone size come straight from that table; D and trimming were deduced from the DNA. Recorded for this sample are 180,000 or so clones; approximately 88% of them occurred a single time. Of the sample, 13% falls within the top ten clones.

Broad study findings and their caveats: The quantity of clinical and demographic metadata differed by source and by participant and was supplied without curation.

As concerns this clone: What this receptor recognizes is not known. No base quality values were provided; no much bigger clone lies one nucleotide off.

The clonotype was recovered from a woman in her sixties who had recovered from COVID-19. The sequenced sample consisted of PBMCs or T cells enriched from blood (not recorded which).

CDR3 reads: CASSRNTGGHEQFF. The DNA sequence is given as TGTGCCAGCTCGCGTAACACGGGGGGACATGAGCAGTTCTTC. The chain uses TRBV18 and TRBJ2-1; 7 bases in between match TRBD2. The germline V and J ends show losses of 6 bases and 8 bases respectively, and no gene match explains 10 bases of the junction. Looking up the germline V gene yields CDR1 KGHSH and CDR2 LQKENI. The CDR3 runs 14 residues from the cysteine to the phenylalanine. The entry retains the CDR3 DNA only, 42 bases that are in frame from base 1.